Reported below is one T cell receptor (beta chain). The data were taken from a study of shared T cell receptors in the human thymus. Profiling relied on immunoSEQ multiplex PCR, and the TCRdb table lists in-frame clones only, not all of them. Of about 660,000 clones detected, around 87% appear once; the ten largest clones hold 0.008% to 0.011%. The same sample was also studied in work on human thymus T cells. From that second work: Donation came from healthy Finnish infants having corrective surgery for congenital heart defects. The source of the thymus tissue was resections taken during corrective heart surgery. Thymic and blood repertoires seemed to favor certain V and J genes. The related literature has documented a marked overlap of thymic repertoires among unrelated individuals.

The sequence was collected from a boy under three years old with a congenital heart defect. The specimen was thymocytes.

The CDR3 spells CASSGASGRTADNEQFF. CDR3 DNA: TGTGCCTCCTCTGGGGCTAGCGGGAGGACCGCTGACAATGAGCAGTTCTTC. The rearrangement joins TRBV30 to TRBJ2-1, with 11 bases identical to TRBD2. After removal of 7 bases from V and 5 bases from J, the junction contained 16 bases not matched to a gene. The CDR3 runs to 17 residues. Germline assignment: CDR1 GTSNPN and CDR2 SVGIG (reference sequence).